The entry below describes one T cell receptor (beta chain). Its antigen is as yet unknown. A clone one base away is much larger, so this may be a read error. This sample stems from a study of T cells in Graves' hyperthyroidism and ophthalmopathy. Study overall: Any treatment followed the collection of peripheral blood at initial diagnosis. The study's findings and limits: Blood held most thyroid clonotypes expanded above 0.001 frequency.

Per germline, CDR1 MNHNS and CDR2 SASEGT. Deletions cut 4 bases from V and 0 bases from J, with 13 bases between. CDR3 length equals 16 residues. Amplification of TCR beta CDR3 regions used RNA as the template. TCR CDR3 regions were first amplified by RT-PCR with HTBI primers. One entry per CDR3 protein results from TCRdb running MiXCR on the multiplex PCR reads. In the table there are hundreds of thousands of distinct CDR3 sequences, roughly 14% of which are singletons. For the diagnoses, clinical symptoms, serum thyroxine and TRAb, thyroid ultrasound and orbital computed tomography were used. Sequenced: blood. The gene calls are TRBV6-1 and TRBJ1-3; D ambiguous. This TCR derives from a man aged 18 to 30 with Graves' ophthalmopathy. In DNA, the CDR3 is TGTGCCAGCAGTGGTTCGGTGTTGAGCTCTGGAAACACCATATATTTT. It encodes CASSGSVLSSGNTIYF.